This T cell receptor (beta chain) is drawn from a study of human T cells and chemical hapten exposure. Study observations and caveats: Alopecia was present in the donors, so their immune response may differ from healthy people's. Controls had significantly fewer large CDR3 similarity clusters than were formed by expanded TCRs.

Time point of the sample: pre-sensitization, week 0. Treatment noted: therapeutic diphenylcyclopropenone sensitization with weekly scalp DPC. In its sample, this clonotype was seen many times. Its antigen is undetermined. In TCRdb, the RACE reads were re-called with MiXCR into one record per CDR3 protein. The top ten hold 9.6% of the sample, which has 45,000 to 65,000 distinct CDR3 sequences, roughly a tenth seen once. Germline V gene data show CDR1 as KGHDR and CDR2 as SFDVKD. There are 16 residues in the CDR3. Losses at the gene ends were 5 bases for V and 0 bases for J; bases not matched to a gene: 5.

The rearrangement uses TRBV24-1 and TRBJ2-1; TRBD2 matches at 8 bases. The sample here was whole blood, taken in connection with sensitization to the hapten diphenylcyclopropenone (DPC). This TCR was recovered from a man aged 35 to 55 with alopecia areata. Some clones in this sample may be carry-over from other donors' samples. CDR3 sequence reads: CATSGREVSSYNEQFF. The CDR3 DNA follows: TGTGCCACCAGTGGGCGGGAGGTTAGCTCCTACAATGAGCAGTTCTTC.